Listed below are T cell receptor beta chains from one sample, sequenced in a study of a mutant IDH1 vaccine in newly diagnosed glioma. TCRdb's copy holds only in-frame clones and misses some; the assay was immunoSEQ multiplex PCR. The profile shows 50,000 or so clones, approximately 90% of them singletons. Sample: PBMCs, taken from a glioma patient treated with radiotherapy, temozolomide or both. These receptors all stem from a man aged 40-49 years with glioma. Each CDR3 is given without its conserved first and last residue. The D gene is left open where the match is weak.

CDR3: ASSPFGINTDTQY; D: NA; length: 13; V: TRBV4-2; J: TRBJ2-3
CDR3: ASSPPDEKLF; D: NA; length: 10; V: TRBV5-1; J: TRBJ1-4
CDR3: ASSPPGSGGEQY; D: NA; length: 12; V: TRBV6-5; J: TRBJ2-7
CDR3: AASSPILGQVFNYGYT; D: TRBD1; length: 16; V: TRBV5-4; J: TRBJ1-2
CDR3: ASTTGIQNIQY; D: NA; length: 11; V: TRBV2; J: TRBJ2-4
CDR3: ASRSSGTGSYEQY; D: TRBD1; length: 13; V: TRBV19; J: TRBJ2-7
CDR3: ASGEDSLLAKNIQY; D: NA; length: 14; V: TRBV2; J: TRBJ2-4
CDR3: ASSPPGLVYYEQY; D: TRBD2; length: 13; V: TRBV5-6; J: TRBJ2-7
CDR3: ASSEIMGPINRGYT; D: NA; length: 14; V: TRBV2; J: TRBJ1-2
CDR3: ASSLEGQGVDGYT; D: TRBD1; length: 13; V: TRBV5-6; J: TRBJ1-2
CDR3: ATSRDGAEGAF; D: NA; length: 11; V: TRBV15; J: TRBJ1-1
CDR3: ASSITKQTEAF; D: NA; length: 11; V: TRBV19; J: TRBJ1-1
CDR3: ASSLGASGSTDTQY; D: TRBD2; length: 14; V: TRBV11-3; J: TRBJ2-3
CDR3: ASSLSSVPGETQY; D: NA; length: 13; V: TRBV7-2; J: TRBJ2-5
CDR3: ASSLGLAVLTDTQY; D: TRBD2; length: 14; V: TRBV5-4; J: TRBJ2-3
CDR3: ASSSGQGASEQY; D: TRBD1; length: 12; V: TRBV28; J: TRBJ2-7
CDR3: ATSRQGQGNTEAF; D: TRBD1; length: 13; V: TRBV15; J: TRBJ1-1
CDR3: ASSTRLVPEQY; D: NA; length: 11; V: TRBV7-9; J: TRBJ2-7
CDR3: ASRPRPGMEQY; D: NA; length: 11; V: TRBV27; J: TRBJ2-7
CDR3: ASSLVAGGLMN; D: TRBD2; length: 11; V: TRBV7-7; J: TRBJ2-7
CDR3: ASSLEASQGNIQY; D: NA; length: 13; V: TRBV5-1; J: TRBJ2-4
CDR3: ASSWNRERSYT; D: NA; length: 11; V: TRBV7-9; J: TRBJ1-2
CDR3: ASSQIAAGSNQPQH; D: NA; length: 14; V: TRBV4-2; J: TRBJ1-5
CDR3: ASSLTPRETQY; D: NA; length: 11; V: TRBV5-1; J: TRBJ2-5
CDR3: ASGEDSIY; D: NA; length: 8; V: TRBV7-8; J: TRBJ1-3
CDR3: ASRNNLDNQPQH; D: NA; length: 12; V: TRBV27; J: TRBJ1-5
CDR3: ASSPKWLVVDTQY; D: NA; length: 13; V: TRBV27; J: TRBJ2-3
CDR3: ASTPTNSYGYT; D: NA; length: 11; V: TRBV5-6; J: TRBJ1-2
CDR3: ASSILTEQF; D: NA; length: 9; V: TRBV19; J: TRBJ2-1
CDR3: ASSLGMQANYGYT; D: NA; length: 13; V: TRBV5-8; J: TRBJ1-2
CDR3: ASSSREGDTQY; D: TRBD2; length: 11; V: TRBV7-2; J: TRBJ2-3
CDR3: ASSTPQEDTQY; D: NA; length: 11; V: TRBV21-1; J: TRBJ2-3
CDR3: ASTQDISGNTIY; D: NA; length: 12; V: TRBV5-4; J: TRBJ1-3
CDR3: ANGGGRSYNEQF; D: TRBD2; length: 12; V: TRBV7-2; J: TRBJ2-1
CDR3: ASSYSRGKLQETQY; D: NA; length: 14; V: TRBV6-5; J: TRBJ2-5
CDR3: ASSTYSGNEDTIY; D: NA; length: 13; V: TRBV5-1; J: TRBJ1-3
CDR3: ASSAITGIYGYT; D: NA; length: 12; V: TRBV11-2; J: TRBJ1-2
CDR3: ASSVAGPSTDTQY; D: TRBD2; length: 13; V: TRBV5-1; J: TRBJ2-3
CDR3: ASGTGTGEQY; D: TRBD1; length: 10; V: TRBV19; J: TRBJ2-7
CDR3: ASNFPGQTPEQY; D: TRBD1; length: 12; V: TRBV2; J: TRBJ2-7
CDR3: ASSLTPTSGRAYEQY; D: TRBD2; length: 15; V: TRBV5-5; J: TRBJ2-7
CDR3: ASSRGAGNTIY; D: NA; length: 11; V: TRBV11-3; J: TRBJ1-3
CDR3: ASSLGGGASEAF; D: TRBD1; length: 12; V: TRBV9; J: TRBJ1-1
CDR3: ASSADRATRTQY; D: NA; length: 12; V: TRBV9; J: TRBJ2-3
CDR3: ASSQLVGLEGGRELF; D: NA; length: 15; V: TRBV4-1; J: TRBJ2-2
CDR3: AISAQGDGYT; D: TRBD1; length: 10; V: TRBV10-3; J: TRBJ1-2
CDR3: ASSLAGGNQPQH; D: NA; length: 12; V: TRBV7-8; J: TRBJ1-5
CDR3: ASSDEYGYT; D: NA; length: 9; V: TRBV6-4; J: TRBJ1-2
CDR3: ATSRDQGVVKNTEAF; D: TRBD1; length: 15; V: TRBV15; J: TRBJ1-1
CDR3: ASSAREGTDTQY; D: NA; length: 12; V: TRBV9; J: TRBJ2-3
CDR3: ASSLQGYGTDTQY; D: NA; length: 13; V: TRBV11-3; J: TRBJ2-3
CDR3: SVDSNGNTGELF; D: NA; length: 12; V: TRBV29-1; J: TRBJ2-2
CDR3: ASSIGGKKLF; D: NA; length: 10; V: TRBV19; J: TRBJ1-4
CDR3: SVEGPEQY; D: NA; length: 8; V: TRBV29-1; J: TRBJ2-7
CDR3: ASRKTDRGLYEQY; D: TRBD1; length: 13; V: TRBV28; J: TRBJ2-7